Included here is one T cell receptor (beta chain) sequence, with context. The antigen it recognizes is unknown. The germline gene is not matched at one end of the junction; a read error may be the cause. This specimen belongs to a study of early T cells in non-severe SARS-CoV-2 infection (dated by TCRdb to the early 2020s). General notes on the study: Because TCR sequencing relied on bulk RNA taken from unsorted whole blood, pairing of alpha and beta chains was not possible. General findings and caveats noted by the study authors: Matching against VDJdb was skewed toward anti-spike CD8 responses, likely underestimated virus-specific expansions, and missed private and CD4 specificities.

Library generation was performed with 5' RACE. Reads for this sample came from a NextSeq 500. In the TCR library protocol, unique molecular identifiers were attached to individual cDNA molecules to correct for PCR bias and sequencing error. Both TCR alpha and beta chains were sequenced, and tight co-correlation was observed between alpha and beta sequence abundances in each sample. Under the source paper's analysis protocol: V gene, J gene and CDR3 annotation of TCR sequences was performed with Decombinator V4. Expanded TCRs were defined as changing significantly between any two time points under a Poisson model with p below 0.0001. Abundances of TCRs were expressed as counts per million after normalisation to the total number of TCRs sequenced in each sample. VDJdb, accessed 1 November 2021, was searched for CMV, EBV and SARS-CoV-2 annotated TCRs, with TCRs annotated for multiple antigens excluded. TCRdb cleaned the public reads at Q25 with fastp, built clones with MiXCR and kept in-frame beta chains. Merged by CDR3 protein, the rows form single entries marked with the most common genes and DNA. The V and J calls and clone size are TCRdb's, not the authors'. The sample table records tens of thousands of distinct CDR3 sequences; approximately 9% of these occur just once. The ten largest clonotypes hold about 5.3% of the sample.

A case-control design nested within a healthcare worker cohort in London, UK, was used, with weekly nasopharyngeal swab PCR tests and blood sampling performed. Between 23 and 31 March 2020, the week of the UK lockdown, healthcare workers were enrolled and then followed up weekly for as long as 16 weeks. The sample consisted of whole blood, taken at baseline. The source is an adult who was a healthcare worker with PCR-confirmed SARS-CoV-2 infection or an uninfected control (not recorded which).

CDR3 loop: CASSSGTSGRTGELFF. Read as DNA, the sequence is TGTGCTAGCAGCTCAGGGACTAGCGGGAGAACCGGGGAGCTGTTTTTT. The receptor chain draws on TRBV7-7 and TRBJ2-2; 14 central bases correspond to TRBD2. The germline V gene (reference sequence) sets CDR1 to SSHAT and CDR2 to FNYEAQ. The CDR3 sequence holds 16 residues, the cysteine and phenylalanine included. Only CDR3 DNA remains: 48 bases, in frame from the first base.